Sequencing of this TCR beta chain was carried out in a study of OX40 agonist ivuxolimab in advanced cancers. Repertoires were generated with immunoSEQ multiplex PCR, while TCRdb's copy carries only in-frame clones and drops some. The sample has about 58,000 clones, more than 85% seen once. With respect to this clone: Its antigen remains unidentified.

Study findings and constraints: Specificity for antigen went undetermined in the expanded peripheral T cells.

Germline lookup yields CDR1 MNHNY and CDR2 SVGAGI (reference sequence). The CDR3 is 13 residues long. Trimming removed 9 bases at V and 0 bases at J, with 12 bases between. Sequencing was performed on CD4+ or CD8+ T cells sorted from blood, taken in a trial of the OX40 agonist ivuxolimab. The chain carries TRBV6-6 and TRBJ2-7, with D hard to call. The clonotype was recovered from an adult with an advanced solid tumor such as melanoma, head and neck, liver or kidney cancer. As DNA, the CDR3 is TGTGCCAGTAGCCTTCCAAGCTCCTACGAGCAGTACTTC. Protein product: CASSLPSSYEQYF.